The 9 T cell receptor beta chains reported below all come from one sample, sequenced in a study of blood T cell repertoires in COVID-19. The data were produced by immunoSEQ multiplex PCR, yet TCRdb's version contains in-frame clones alone and is incomplete. Of 110,000 or so clones in the sample, 70% to 90% are singletons; the top ten hold roughly 4.4%. The sequencing input was peripheral blood. The source of these receptors is a woman between 45 and 65 years old with acute or convalescent COVID-19.

The gene calls are TRBV13 and TRBJ1-2, with 8 bases identical to TRBD1. This CDR3 is 15 amino acids long. V shed 1 base and J 9 bases; nucleotides not matched to a gene: 10. CDR1 is PRHDT, CDR2 FYEKMQ, per germline (reference sequence). The CDR3 nucleotides are TGTGCCAGCAGCTTAGTTGGTCGACAGGGGCAGAGCTACACCTTC. It encodes CASSLVGRQGQSYTF.

The rearrangement uses TRBV6-5 and TRBJ1-2, with D possibly being TRBD1 (6 bases). The CDR3 covers 14 residues. V gave up 4 bases and J gave up 8 bases, with 17 bases separating them. CDR1 is MNHEY, CDR2 SVGAGI, per germline. The CDR3 is CASSLTPGARGYTF. As DNA, the CDR3 is TGTGCCAGCAGTTTAACACCAGGGGCAAGAGGCTACACCTTC.

The chain joins TRBV25-1 to TRBJ1-2, with 7 positions matching TRBD1. Germline V gene lookup returns CDR1 MGHDK and CDR2 SYGVNS. The CDR3 extends over 14 amino acids. The V segment lost 5 bases and the J segment 7 bases; nucleotides outside the gene matches: 10. DNA of the CDR3: TGTGCCAGCAGTCCCAACAGGGGAGTTACTGGCTACACCTTC. Protein sequence: CASSPNRGVTGYTF.

V is TRBV7-3 and J is TRBJ2-5; D is undetermined. The V end lost 0 bases, the J end lost 5 bases, and 7 bases lay between the germline ends. Per the germline V gene, CDR1 is SGHTA and CDR2 is FQGTGA. This CDR3 has 13 residues. CDR3 sequence: CASSLTPGETQYF. For the CDR3, the DNA is TGTGCCAGCAGCTTAACGCCCGGGGAGACCCAGTACTTC.

The chain carries TRBV7-9 and TRBJ2-7; the match to TRBD2 covers 7 bases. With 4 bases clipped from V and 1 base from J, the junction kept 13 bases outside the gene matches. Germline V gives CDR1 SEHNR, CDR2 FQNEAQ (reference sequence). This CDR3 region has 17 residues. Written as DNA, the CDR3 is TGTGCCAGCAGCTCTGGGCTAGGGGCTAGCGGATCCTACGAGCAGTACTTC. Encoded protein: CASSSGLGASGSYEQYF.

The rearrangement uses TRBV12-3 or TRBV12-4 and TRBJ2-1; TRBD1 agrees at 8 bases. This CDR3 has 12 amino acids. After removal of 6 bases from V and 6 bases from J, the junction contained 1 base not matched to a gene. CDR3 nucleotide sequence: TGTGCCAGCAGCGGACAGGGCAATGAGCAGTTCTTC. Its protein product is CASSGQGNEQFF.

The chain links TRBV6-6 to TRBJ2-1; 11 positions agree with TRBD2. Trimming cost V 2 bases and J 9 bases; bases outside gene matches: 6. Germline V CDR1 and CDR2: MNHNY, SVGAGI (reference sequence). This CDR3 is built from 15 residues. In DNA form, the CDR3 reads TGTGCCAGCAGTTACCGACTAGCGGGATCTGGTGAGCAGTTCTTC. It specifies CASSYRLAGSGEQFF.

V usage is TRBV7-3 and J usage is TRBJ2-1; 16 nucleotides agree with TRBD2. Germline CDR1 is SGHTA and CDR2 is FQGTGA. V trimming: 6 bases; J trimming: 7 bases; junction bases outside the gene matches: 12. This CDR3 contains 18 residues. CDR3 region: CASSREGTSGRAGNEQFF. DNA for the CDR3: TGTGCCAGCAGTAGAGAGGGGACTAGCGGGAGGGCCGGGAATGAGCAGTTCTTC.

This clone showed up just a few times. The gene calls are TRBV9 and TRBJ2-7, with 7 bases identical to TRBD1. Looked up from germline, CDR1 is SGDLS and CDR2 is YYNGEE. The CDR3 has 14 amino acids. Unmatched junction bases numbered 4, after V lost 2 bases and J lost 2 bases. The CDR3 is CASSVGDSPYEQYF. The CDR3 nucleotides read TGTGCCAGCAGCGTGGGGGACAGTCCCTACGAGCAGTACTTC.